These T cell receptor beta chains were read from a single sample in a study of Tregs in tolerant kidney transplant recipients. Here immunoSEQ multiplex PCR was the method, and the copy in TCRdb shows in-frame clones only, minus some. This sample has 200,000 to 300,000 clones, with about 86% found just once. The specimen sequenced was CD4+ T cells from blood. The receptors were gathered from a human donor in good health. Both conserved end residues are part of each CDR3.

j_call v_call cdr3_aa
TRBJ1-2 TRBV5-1 CASSLKPGQSSYGYTF
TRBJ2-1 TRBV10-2 CASSYLGNEQFF
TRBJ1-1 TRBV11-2 CASSLLSGGTEAFF
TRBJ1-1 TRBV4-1 CASSQGGRTMNTEAFF
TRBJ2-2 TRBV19 CASRPTGRRTGELFF
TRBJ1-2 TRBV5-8 CASSGGEYGYTF
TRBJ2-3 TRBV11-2 CASGGYTDTQYF
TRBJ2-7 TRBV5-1 CASSFGPGREGEQYF
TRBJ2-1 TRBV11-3 CASSLESASGYNEQFF
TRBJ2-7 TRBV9 CASSLGQGPTYEQYF
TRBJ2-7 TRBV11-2 CASSLGTGTAYEQYF
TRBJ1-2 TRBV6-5 CASSYGGGAMNGYTF
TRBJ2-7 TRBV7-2 CASSLALAVYEQYF
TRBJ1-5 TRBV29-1 CSVAGDSNQPQHF
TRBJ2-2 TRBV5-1 CASSLELAVPGGELFF
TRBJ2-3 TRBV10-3 CAISDGGGQYF
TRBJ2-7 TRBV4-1 CASSHGAISYEQYF
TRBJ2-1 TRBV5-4 CASSAVGGRNEQFF
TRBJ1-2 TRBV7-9 CASSFGSGQWPAAGGYTF
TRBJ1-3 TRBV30 CAWRTPTRDGNTIYF
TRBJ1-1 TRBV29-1 CSVEWQVNTEAFF
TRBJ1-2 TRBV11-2 CASSSGSGYGYTF
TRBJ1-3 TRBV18 CASSPTARSGNTIYF
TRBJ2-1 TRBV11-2 CASHRLGNSYNEQFF
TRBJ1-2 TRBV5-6 CASSLREYGYTF
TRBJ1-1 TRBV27 CASSLRSMNTEAFF
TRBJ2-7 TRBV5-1 CASSLFDRDLGEQYF
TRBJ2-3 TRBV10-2 CASSGGWRGADTQYF
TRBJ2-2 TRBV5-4 CASSSHRTGELFF
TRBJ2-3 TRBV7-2 CASSFSASATDTQYF
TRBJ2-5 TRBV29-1 CSVRGFQETQYF